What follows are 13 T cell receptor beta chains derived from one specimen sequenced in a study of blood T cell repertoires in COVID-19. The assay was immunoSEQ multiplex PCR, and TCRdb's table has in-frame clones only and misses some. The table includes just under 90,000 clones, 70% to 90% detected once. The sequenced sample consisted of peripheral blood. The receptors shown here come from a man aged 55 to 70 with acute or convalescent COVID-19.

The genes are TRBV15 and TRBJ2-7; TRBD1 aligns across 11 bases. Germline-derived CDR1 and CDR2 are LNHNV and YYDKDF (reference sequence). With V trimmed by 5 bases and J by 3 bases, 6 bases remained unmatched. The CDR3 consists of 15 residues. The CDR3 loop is CATSPTGTGGYEQYF. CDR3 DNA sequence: TGTGCCACCAGCCCTACCGGGACAGGGGGCTACGAGCAGTACTTC.

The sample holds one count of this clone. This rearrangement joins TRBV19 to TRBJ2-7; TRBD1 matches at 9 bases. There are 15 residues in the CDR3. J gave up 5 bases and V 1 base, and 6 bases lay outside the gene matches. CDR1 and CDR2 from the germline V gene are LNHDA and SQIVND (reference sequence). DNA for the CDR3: TGTGCCAGTAGTATAGCGGGACAGGGTATACACGAGCAGTACTTC. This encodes CASSIAGQGIHEQYF.

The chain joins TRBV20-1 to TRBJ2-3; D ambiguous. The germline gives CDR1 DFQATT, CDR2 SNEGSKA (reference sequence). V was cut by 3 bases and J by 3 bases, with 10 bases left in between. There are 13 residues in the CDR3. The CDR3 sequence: CSASSYSTDTQYF. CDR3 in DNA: TGCAGTGCTAGTTCTTATTCGACAGATACGCAGTATTTT.

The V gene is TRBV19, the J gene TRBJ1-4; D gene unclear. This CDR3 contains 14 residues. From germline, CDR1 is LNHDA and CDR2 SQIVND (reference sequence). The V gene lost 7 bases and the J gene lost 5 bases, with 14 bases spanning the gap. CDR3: CASMEGTLNEKLFF. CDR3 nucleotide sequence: TGTGCCAGTATGGAGGGAACCCTCAATGAAAAACTGTTTTTT.

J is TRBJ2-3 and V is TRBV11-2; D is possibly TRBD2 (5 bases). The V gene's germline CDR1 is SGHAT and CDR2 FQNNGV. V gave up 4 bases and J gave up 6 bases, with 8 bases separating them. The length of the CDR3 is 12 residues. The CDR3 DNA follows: TGTGCCAGCAGCTCTGAGCGGGATACGCAGTATTTT. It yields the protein CASSSERDTQYF.

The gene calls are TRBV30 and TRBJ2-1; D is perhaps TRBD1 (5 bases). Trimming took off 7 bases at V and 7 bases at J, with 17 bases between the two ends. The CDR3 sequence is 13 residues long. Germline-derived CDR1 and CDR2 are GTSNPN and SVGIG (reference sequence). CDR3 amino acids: CASLGAAGNEQFF. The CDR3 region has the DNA TGTGCCTCCCTTGGGGCGGCCGGGAATGAGCAGTTCTTC.

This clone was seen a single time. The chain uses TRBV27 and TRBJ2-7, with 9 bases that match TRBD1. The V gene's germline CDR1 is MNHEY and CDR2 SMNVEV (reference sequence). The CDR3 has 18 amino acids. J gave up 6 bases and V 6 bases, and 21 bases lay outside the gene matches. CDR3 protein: CASRGNPGTGRKEGEQYF. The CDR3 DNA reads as TGTGCCAGCAGAGGAAATCCCGGGACAGGGAGGAAGGAAGGCGAGCAGTACTTC.

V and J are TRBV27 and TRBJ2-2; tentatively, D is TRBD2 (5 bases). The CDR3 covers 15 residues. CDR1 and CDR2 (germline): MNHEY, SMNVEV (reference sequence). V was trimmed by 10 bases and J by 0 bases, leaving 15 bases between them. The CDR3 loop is CATRRSPTNTGELFF. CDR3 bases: TGTGCCACCCGGAGGAGCCCGACGAACACCGGGGAGCTGTTTTTT.

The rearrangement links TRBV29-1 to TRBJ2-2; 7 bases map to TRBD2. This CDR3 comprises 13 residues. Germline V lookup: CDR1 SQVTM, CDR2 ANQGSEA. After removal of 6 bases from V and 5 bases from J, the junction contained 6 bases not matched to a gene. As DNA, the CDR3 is TGCAGCGTGGTAATCGGGGGGACCGGGGAGCTGTTTTTT. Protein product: CSVVIGGTGELFF.

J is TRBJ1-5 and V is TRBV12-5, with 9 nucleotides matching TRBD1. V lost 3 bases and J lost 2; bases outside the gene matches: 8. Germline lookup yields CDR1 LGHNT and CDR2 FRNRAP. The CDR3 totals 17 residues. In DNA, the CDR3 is TGTGCTAGTGGTTTAACCGGGACAGGGAGGGGCAATCAGCCCCAGCATTTT. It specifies CASGLTGTGRGNQPQHF.

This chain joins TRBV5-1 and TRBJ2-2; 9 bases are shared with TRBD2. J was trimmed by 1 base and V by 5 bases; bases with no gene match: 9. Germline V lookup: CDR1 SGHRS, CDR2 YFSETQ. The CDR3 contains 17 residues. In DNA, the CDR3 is TGCGCCAGCAGAGCTACTTCGACTAGCGGGAACACCGGGGAGCTGTTTTTT. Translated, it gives CASRATSTSGNTGELFF.

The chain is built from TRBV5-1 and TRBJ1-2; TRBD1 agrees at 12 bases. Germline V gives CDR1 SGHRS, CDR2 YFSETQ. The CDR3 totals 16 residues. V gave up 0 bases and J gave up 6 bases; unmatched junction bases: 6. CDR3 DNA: TGCGCCAGCAGCTTGGATCGGGGACAGGGGGCAGATGGCTACACCTTC. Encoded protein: CASSLDRGQGADGYTF.

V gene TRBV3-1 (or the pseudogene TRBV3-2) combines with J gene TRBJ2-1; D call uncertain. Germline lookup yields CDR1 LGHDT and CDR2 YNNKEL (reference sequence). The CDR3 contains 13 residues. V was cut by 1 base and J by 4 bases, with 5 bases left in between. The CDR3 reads CASSQVSYNEQFF. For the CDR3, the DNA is TGTGCCAGCAGCCAAGTTAGTTACAATGAGCAGTTCTTC.